This T cell receptor (beta chain) was sequenced for a study of metastatic and nonmetastatic thyroid tumors. Study-level information: Repertoires were compared across blood and tumor or nodule tissue from malignant and benign thyroid patients.

TCRdb re-called clones via MiXCR from the PCR reads. The data show 50,000 or so clones, about 20% seen once. All patients were treatment-naive before thyroid surgery. CDR3 size: 11 residues. Germline V lookup: CDR1 MGHRA, CDR2 YSYEKL. Trimming stripped 1 base from V and 4 bases from J, with 1 base between. By its share, this clone is medium-sized. The rearrangement links TRBV4-1 to TRBJ2-5; D remains ambiguous. The TCR comes from a male donor with papillary thyroid cancer or a benign thyroid nodule (not recorded which). Some clones in this sample may be carry-over from other donors' samples. Sequenced: blood. CDR3 sequence: CASSQAETQYF. CDR3 in DNA: TGCGCCAGCAGCCAAGCAGAGACCCAGTACTTC.